The present T cell receptor beta chain was sequenced within a study of blood T cell repertoires in COVID-19. This CDR3 is built from 16 residues. Germline lookup yields CDR1 SGHTA and CDR2 FQGTGA. V was shortened by 5 bases and J by 5 bases, with 18 bases between the two germline ends. Generated by immunoSEQ multiplex PCR, the TCRdb table keeps only in-frame clones and is missing some. The sample includes about 140,000 clones, around 80% seen only once; the top ten take 5%. The TCR originated in a woman in her forties or fifties with acute or convalescent COVID-19. The specimen sequenced was peripheral blood. The rearrangement uses TRBV7-3 and TRBJ2-2; perhaps TRBD1 as D (5 bases). CDR3 sequence reads: CASSERGSLGTGELFF. The CDR3 DNA follows: TGTGCCAGCAGCGAAAGGGGTTCGCTCGGGACCGGGGAGCTGTTTTTT.